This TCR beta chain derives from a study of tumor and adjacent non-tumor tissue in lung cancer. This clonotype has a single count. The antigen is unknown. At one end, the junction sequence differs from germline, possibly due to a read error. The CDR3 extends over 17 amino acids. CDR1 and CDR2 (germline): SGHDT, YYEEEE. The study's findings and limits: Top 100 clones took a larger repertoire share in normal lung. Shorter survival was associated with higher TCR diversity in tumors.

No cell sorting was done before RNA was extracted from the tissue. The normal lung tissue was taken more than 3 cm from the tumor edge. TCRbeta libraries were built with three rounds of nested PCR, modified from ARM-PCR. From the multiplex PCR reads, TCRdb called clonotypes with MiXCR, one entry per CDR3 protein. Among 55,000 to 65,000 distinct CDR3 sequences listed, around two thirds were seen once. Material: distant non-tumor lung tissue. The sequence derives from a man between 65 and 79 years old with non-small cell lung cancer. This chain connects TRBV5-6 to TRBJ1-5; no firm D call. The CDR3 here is CASSLNRWVYSNQPQHF. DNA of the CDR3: TGTGCCAGCAGCTTGAATCGATGGGTATATAGCAATCAGCCCCAGCATTTC.